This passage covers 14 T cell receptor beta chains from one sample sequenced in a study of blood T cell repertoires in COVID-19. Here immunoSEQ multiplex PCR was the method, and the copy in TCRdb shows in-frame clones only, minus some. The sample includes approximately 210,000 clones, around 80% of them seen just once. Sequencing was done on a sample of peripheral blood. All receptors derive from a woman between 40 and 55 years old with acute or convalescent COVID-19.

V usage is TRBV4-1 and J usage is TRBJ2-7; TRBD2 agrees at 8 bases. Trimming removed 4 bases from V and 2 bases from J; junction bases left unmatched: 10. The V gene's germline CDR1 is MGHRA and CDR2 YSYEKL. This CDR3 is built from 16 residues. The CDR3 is CASSPRDSGNAYEQYF. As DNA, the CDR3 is TGCGCCAGCAGCCCCCGGGATAGCGGGAACGCCTACGAGCAGTACTTC.

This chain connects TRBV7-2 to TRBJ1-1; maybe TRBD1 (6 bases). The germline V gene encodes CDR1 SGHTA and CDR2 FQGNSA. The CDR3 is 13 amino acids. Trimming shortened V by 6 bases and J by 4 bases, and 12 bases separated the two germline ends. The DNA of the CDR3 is TGTGCCAGCAGATTCGCAGGGGCCACTGAAGCTTTCTTT. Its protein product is CASRFAGATEAFF.

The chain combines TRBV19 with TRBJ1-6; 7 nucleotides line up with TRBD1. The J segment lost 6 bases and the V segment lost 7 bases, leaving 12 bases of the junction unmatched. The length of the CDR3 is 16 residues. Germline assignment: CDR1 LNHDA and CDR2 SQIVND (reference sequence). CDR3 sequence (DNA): TGTGCCAGTACCCATGAGGGGGCTCAGAGTAATTCACCCCTCCACTTT. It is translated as CASTHEGAQSNSPLHF.

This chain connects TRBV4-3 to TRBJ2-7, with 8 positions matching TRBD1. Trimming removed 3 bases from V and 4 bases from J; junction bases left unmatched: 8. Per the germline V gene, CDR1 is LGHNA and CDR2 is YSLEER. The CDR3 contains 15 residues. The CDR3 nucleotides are TGCGCCAGCAGCCAGGGCATCGGACAGGGATACGAGCAGTACTTC. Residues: CASSQGIGQGYEQYF.

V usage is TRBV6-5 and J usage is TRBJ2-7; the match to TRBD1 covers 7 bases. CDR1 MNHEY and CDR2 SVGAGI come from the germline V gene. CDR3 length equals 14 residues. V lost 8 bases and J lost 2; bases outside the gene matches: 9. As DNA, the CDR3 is TGTGCCAGCCAATCTGGGCAGGGGGCCTACGAGCAGTACTTC. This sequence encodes CASQSGQGAYEQYF.

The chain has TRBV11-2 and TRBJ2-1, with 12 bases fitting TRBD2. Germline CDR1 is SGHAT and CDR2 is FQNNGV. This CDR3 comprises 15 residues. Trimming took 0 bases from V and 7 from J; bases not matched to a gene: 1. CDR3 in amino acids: CASSLDLAGGNEQFF. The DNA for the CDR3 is TGTGCCAGCAGCTTAGACCTAGCGGGGGGGAATGAGCAGTTCTTC.

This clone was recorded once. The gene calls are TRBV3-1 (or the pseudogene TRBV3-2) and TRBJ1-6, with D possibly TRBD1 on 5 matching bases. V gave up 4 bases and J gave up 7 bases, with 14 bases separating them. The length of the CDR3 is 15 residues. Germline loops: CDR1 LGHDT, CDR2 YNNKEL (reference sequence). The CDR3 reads CASSPRGSSNSPLHF. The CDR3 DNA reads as TGTGCCAGCAGCCCAAGGGGCAGTTCAAATTCACCCCTCCACTTT.

This CDR3 is CATWSGSTDTQYF. The CDR3 nucleotides read TGTGCCACGTGGTCGGGTTCTACAGATACGCAGTATTTT. The gene calls are TRBV15 and TRBJ2-3; D uncertain. This CDR3 contains 13 residues. In germline, CDR1 is LNHNV, CDR2 YYDKDF (reference sequence). Trimming stripped 9 bases from V and 3 bases from J, with 13 bases between.

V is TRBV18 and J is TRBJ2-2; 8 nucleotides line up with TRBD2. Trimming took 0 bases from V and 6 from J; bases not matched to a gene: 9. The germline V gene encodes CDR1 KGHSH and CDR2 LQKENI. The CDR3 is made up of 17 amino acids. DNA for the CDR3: TGTGCCAGCTCACCACCAAGCGGGAGAGCTGAAGCCGGGGAGCTGTTTTTT. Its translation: CASSPPSGRAEAGELFF.

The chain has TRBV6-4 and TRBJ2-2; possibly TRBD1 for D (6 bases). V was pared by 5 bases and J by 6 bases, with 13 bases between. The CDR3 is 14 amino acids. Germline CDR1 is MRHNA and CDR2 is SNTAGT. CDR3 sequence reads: CASSRTDGAGELFF. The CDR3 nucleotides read TGTGCCAGCAGTAGGACAGACGGGGCCGGGGAGCTGTTTTTT.

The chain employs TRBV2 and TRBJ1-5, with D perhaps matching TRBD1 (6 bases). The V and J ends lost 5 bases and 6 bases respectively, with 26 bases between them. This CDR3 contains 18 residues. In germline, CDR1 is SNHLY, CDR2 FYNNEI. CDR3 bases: TGTGCCAGCAGTCGATACGGACAGCGGACCCAGGGCAGTCAGCCCCAGCATTTT. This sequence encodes CASSRYGQRTQGSQPQHF.

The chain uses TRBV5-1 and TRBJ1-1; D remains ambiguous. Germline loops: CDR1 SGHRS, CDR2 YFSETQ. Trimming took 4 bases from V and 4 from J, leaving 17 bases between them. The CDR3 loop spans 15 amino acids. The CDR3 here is CASSIDGLAGTEAFF. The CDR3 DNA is TGCGCCAGCAGCATAGACGGCCTCGCGGGCACTGAAGCTTTCTTT.

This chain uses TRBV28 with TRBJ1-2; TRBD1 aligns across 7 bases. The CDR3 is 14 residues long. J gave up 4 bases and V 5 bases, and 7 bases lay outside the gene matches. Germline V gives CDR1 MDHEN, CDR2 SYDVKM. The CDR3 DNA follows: TGTGCCAGCAGTCCCGCGGACAGGCTCTATGGCTACACCTTC. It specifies CASSPADRLYGYTF.

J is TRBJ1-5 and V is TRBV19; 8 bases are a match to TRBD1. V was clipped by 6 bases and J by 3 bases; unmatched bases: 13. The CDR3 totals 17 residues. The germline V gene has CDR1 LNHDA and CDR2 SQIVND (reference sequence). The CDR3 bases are TGTGCCAGTAGCGTAGGGAACAGGGGGGGACCCAATCAGCCCCAGCATTTT. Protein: CASSVGNRGGPNQPQHF.